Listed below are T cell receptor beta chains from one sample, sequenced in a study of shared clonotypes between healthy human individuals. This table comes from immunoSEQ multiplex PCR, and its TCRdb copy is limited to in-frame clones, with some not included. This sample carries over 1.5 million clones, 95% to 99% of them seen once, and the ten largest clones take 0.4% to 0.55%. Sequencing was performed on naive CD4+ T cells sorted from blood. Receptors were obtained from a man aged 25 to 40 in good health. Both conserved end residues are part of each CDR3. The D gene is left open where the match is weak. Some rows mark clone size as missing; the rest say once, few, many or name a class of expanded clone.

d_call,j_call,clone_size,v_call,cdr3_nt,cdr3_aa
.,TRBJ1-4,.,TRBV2,TGTGCCAGCACCAGGGTAGGCACTAATGAAAAACTGTTTTTT,CASTRVGTNEKLFF
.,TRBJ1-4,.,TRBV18,TGTGCCAGCTCACCTTCCGGGACAACGAATGAAAAACTGTTTTTT,CASSPSGTTNEKLFF
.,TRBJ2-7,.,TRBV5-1,TGCGCCAGCAGCTTGGACGCGTTTAGCTCCTACGAGCAGTACTTC,CASSLDAFSSYEQYF
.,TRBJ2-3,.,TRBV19,TGTGCCAGTAGTATCGGACTATTCACAGATACGCAGTATTTT,CASSIGLFTDTQYF
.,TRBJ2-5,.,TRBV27,TGTGCCAGCAGTTCGAAGACACCTTGGATGGAGACCCAGTACTTC,CASSSKTPWMETQYF
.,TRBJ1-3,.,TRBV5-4,TGTGCCAGCAGCTTGGCGGGGGGAACTGGAAACACCATATATTTT,CASSLAGGTGNTIYF
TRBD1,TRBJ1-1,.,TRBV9,TGTGCCAGCAGCGCGTACAGGGGGCGCGTCACTGAAGCTTTCTTT,CASSAYRGRVTEAFF
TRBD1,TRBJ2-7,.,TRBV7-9,TGTGCCAGCAGCACCCCGGGACAGTCCTACGAGCAGTACTTC,CASSTPGQSYEQYF
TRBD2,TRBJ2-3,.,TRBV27,TGTGCCAGCCGAAAGCAGCGGGACACAGATACGCAGTATTTT,CASRKQRDTDTQYF
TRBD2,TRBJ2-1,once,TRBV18,TGTGCCAGCTCGCCCGACACTAGCGGACTATACAATGAGCAGTTCTTC,CASSPDTSGLYNEQFF
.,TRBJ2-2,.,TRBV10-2,TGCGCCAGCTGGAACACCGGGGAGCTGTTTTTT,CASWNTGELFF
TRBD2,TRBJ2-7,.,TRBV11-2,TGTGCCAGCAGCTTAGGGGCCGTGGGGAGGGGCGAGCAGTACTTC,CASSLGAVGRGEQYF
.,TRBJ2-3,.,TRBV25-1,TGTGCCAGCAGTGAATTGAGCTCCCTCGACACAGATACGCAGTATTTT,CASSELSSLDTDTQYF
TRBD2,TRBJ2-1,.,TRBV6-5,TGTGCCAGCAGTTCTAGCGGGAGGGCAAATTATGAGCAGTTCTTC,CASSSSGRANYEQFF
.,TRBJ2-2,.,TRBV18,TGTGCCAGCTCACCACAACAACACACCGGGGAGCTGTTTTTT,CASSPQQHTGELFF
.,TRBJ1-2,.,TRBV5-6,TGTGCCAGCAACACAGGACAGACGGGCTATGGCTACACCTTC,CASNTGQTGYGYTF
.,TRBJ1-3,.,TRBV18,TGTGCCAGCTCACTAGGGACCCTGGACTCTGGAAACACCATATATTTT,CASSLGTLDSGNTIYF
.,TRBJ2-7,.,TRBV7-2,TGTGCCAGCAGCCCCGTAGGGTCATCGGCCTACGAGCAGTACTTC,CASSPVGSSAYEQYF
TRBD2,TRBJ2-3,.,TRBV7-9,TGTGCCAGCAGCTTCCCGACTAGCGGGAGGGTAGATACGCAGTATTTT,CASSFPTSGRVDTQYF
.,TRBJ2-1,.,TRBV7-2,TGTGCCAGCAGCTTCCGGACTGGCAATGAGCAGTTCTTC,CASSFRTGNEQFF
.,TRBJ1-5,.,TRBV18,TGTGCCAGCTCACCGGGGAATAGCAATCAGCCCCAGCATTTT,CASSPGNSNQPQHF
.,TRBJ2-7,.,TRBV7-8,TGTGCCAGCAGCTCCCTGTCCGGCTCCTACGAGCAGTACTTC,CASSSLSGSYEQYF
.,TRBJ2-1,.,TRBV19,TGTGCCAGTAGTATATCTCTGGCAACGAATGAGCAGTTCTTC,CASSISLATNEQFF
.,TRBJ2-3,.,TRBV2,TGTGCCAGCAAATTTGTCACAGATACGCAGTATTTT,CASKFVTDTQYF
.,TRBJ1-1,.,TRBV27,TGTGCCAGCAGTTTCGAAAAGAACACTGAAGCTTTCTTT,CASSFEKNTEAFF
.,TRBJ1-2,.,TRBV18,TGTGCCAGCTCACAAGCCGGACAGAGCGGCTATGGCTACACCTTC,CASSQAGQSGYGYTF
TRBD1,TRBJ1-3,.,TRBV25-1,TGTGCCTCCCAGGACAGGGCCAACTCTGGAAACACCATATATTTT,CASQDRANSGNTIYF
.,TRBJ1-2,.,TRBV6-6,TGTGCCAGCAGCCACAAGAGAGGGGACGGCTACACCTTC,CASSHKRGDGYTF
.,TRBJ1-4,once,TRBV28,TGTGCCAGCAGTTCCCTTGAGAGGGGTGAAAAACTGTTTTTT,CASSSLERGEKLFF
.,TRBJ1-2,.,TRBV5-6,TGTGCCAGTGGGAAGCAGGGAGAAGGGTATGGCTACACCTTC,CASGKQGEGYGYTF
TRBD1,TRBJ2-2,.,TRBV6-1,TGTGCCAGCAGTGAGATCAGGACAGGGACACGACCCGGGGAGCTGTTTTTT,CASSEIRTGTRPGELFF
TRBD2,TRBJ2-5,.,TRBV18,TGTGCCAGCTCACCTGGGACTAGCGGGAGAGAGACCCAGTACTTC,CASSPGTSGRETQYF
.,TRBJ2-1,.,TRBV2,TGTGCCAGCAGGAGGGACTCCTACAATGAGCAGTTCTTC,CASRRDSYNEQFF
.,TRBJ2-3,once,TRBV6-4,TGTGCCAGCCCTTCGTCAGGGAAAATCACAGATACGCAGTATTTT,CASPSSGKITDTQYF
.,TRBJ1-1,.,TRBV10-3,TGTGCCATCAGTGATTCGAGGGCGCGGGACACTGAAGCTTTCTTT,CAISDSRARDTEAFF
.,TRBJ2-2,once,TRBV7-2,TGTGCCAGCAGCTTAGTTATTAGCTCAAACACCGGGGAGCTGTTTTTT,CASSLVISSNTGELFF
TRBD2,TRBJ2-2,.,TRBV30,TGTGCCTGCGACCTAAACGGACTAGCGGGAGTAGGGGCCGGGGAGCTGTTTTTT,CACDLNGLAGVGAGELFF
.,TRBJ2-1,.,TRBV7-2,TGTGCCAGCGGGACTGCTAGCTCCTACAATGAGCAGTTCTTC,CASGTASSYNEQFF
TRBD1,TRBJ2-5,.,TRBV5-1,TGCGCCAGCAGCGTAGGACAGGGGTCTATCCAGTACTTC,CASSVGQGSIQYF
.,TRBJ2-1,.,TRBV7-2,TGTGCCAGCAGCCCCTTTGCCGGACCAACCAACTCCTACAATGAGCAGTTCTTC,CASSPFAGPTNSYNEQFF
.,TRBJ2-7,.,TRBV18,TGTGCCAGCTCACCAGGGACAAGGGACTTAGGCGAGCAGTACTTC,CASSPGTRDLGEQYF
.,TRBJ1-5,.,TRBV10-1,TGCGCCAGCAGCCCGACAGGAGATCAGCCCCAGCATTTT,CASSPTGDQPQHF
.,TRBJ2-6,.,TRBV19,TGTGCCAGTAGTTCAGTTGGAAAAACTGGGGCCAACGTCCTGACTTTC,CASSSVGKTGANVLTF
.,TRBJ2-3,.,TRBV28,TGTGCCAGCAGTCGGAGTAGCGGTTTTACAGATACGCAGTATTTT,CASSRSSGFTDTQYF
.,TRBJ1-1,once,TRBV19,TGTGCCAGTAGTATCTTCTCCGGCAATGAAGCTTTCTTT,CASSIFSGNEAFF
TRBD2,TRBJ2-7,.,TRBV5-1,TGCGCCAGCAGCTTGTCCCGGACTAGTTCCTACGAGCAGTACTTC,CASSLSRTSSYEQYF
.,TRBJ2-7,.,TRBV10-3,TGTGCCATCAGCCAGGGGTTGAGTACCTACGAGCAGTACTTC,CAISQGLSTYEQYF
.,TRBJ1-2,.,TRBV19,TGTGCCAGTAGTATAGATACTCGACAGACTAACTATGGCTACACCTTC,CASSIDTRQTNYGYTF
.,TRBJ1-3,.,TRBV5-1,TGCGCCAGCAGCGCAACTTGGACGGGGCGGACAGCTGGAAACACCATATATTTT,CASSATWTGRTAGNTIYF
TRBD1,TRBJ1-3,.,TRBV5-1,TGCGCCAGCAGCTTAAACCCCGGGACAGGGGCCTGGAACACCATATATTTT,CASSLNPGTGAWNTIYF
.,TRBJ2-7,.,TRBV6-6,TGTGCCAGCAGTTATGATGGGGGATCAGGGGACGAGCAGTACTTC,CASSYDGGSGDEQYF
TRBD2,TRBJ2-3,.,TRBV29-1,TGCAGCGTTGATTGGCGGGGGGGGACTAGCACAGATACGCAGTATTTT,CSVDWRGGTSTDTQYF
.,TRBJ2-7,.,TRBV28,TGTGCCAGCAGTTATCGAGGGGGAACCTACGAGCAGTACTTC,CASSYRGGTYEQYF
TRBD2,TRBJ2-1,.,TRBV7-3,TGTGCCAGCAGCTTAGATCGGACTAGCAATGAGCAGTTCTTC,CASSLDRTSNEQFF